The entry that follows covers one T cell receptor (beta chain) sequence. It lacks a known antigen. Base qualities are not recorded, but no much larger clone differs from it by a single base. This sample stems from a study of OX40 agonist ivuxolimab in advanced cancers. Some background on the complete study: The costimulatory receptor OX40 (CD134) was targeted by ivuxolimab, a fully human IgG2 agonistic monoclonal antibody. Intravenous ivuxolimab was administered to patients every 2 weeks at six dose levels: 0.01, 0.1, 0.3, 1.5, 3 and 10 mg/kg. In the dose-escalation cohort, 75% to 90% of patients were male, and the mean age was around 60 years with a range of about 20 to 80. The purpose of peripheral TCRbeta sequencing was to test whether ivuxolimab changed TCR sequence diversity and led to clonal T-cell expansion. The paper reports the monotherapy dose-escalation portion (N of about 56 patients) of the phase I ivuxolimab trial. Partial responses occurred in three dose-escalation patients: two with cutaneous melanoma and one with hepatocellular carcinoma. Patients were allowed to have had prior anti-PD-1, anti-PD-L1 or anti-CTLA-4 therapy, and 40% of the dose-escalation patients had previously received checkpoint inhibitors. Of the roughly 52 patients in dose escalation, about 20 had hepatocellular carcinoma, about 15 had melanoma, 9 had renal cell carcinoma and 9 had head and neck cancer. Broader findings and caveats from the paper: On average, CD8+ T cells showed more expanded clones than CD4+ T cells after ivuxolimab. The antigen specificity of the clonally expanded peripheral T cells was not determined. Low levels of normalized T-cell clonal expansion were also seen in some patients who did not respond. Clonal expansion of both CD4+ and CD8+ blood T cells was observed from baseline to week 6 at doses 0.1 to 3.0 mg/kg. Partial responders in the 0.1-3.0 mg/kg groups had among the lowest normalized peripheral clonal expansion, especially among CD8+ T cells.

Patients with autoimmune disease history or receiving systemic immunosuppression were excluded from the trial. In every dose cohort, peripheral blood was drawn for TCR sequencing at baseline, cycle 4 day 1, and cycle 7 day 1. The samples were taken from a phase I, first-in-human, multicenter, open-label dose-escalation trial of ivuxolimab. Adults with locally advanced or metastatic melanoma, renal cell carcinoma, hepatocellular carcinoma or head and neck squamous cell carcinoma were enrolled in the trial. CD4+ and CD8+ T cells were sorted separately from peripheral blood before TCR sequencing. Reading from cysteine to phenylalanine, the CDR3 counts 16 amino acids. CDR3 DNA is the only sequence kept; it has 48 bases, read in frame from the first base. V loses 0 bases, J loses 1 base, and the germline ends lie 14 bases apart. Reading the germline V gene (reference sequence) gives CDR1 GTSNPN and CDR2 SVGIG.

To sequence the TCRbeta CDR3 region, genomic DNA was isolated from the sorted cells. The immunoSEQ Assay was used for sequencing of TCRbeta CDR3 regions. The source is immuneACCESS, and TCRdb retained only in-frame sequences with V and J called. Part of the clones is not carried over; for the studies checked, unresolved V genes explain less than half of this, and the remainder is unexplained. The sample table lists more than 80,000 clones, 88% of them with a count of one. Approximately 0.67% of the sample goes to the ten largest clones. Sequenced here: CD4+ or CD8+ T cells sorted from blood, sampled in a trial of the OX40 agonist ivuxolimab. Recombination connected TRBV30 to TRBJ2-3, with a weak D call of TRBD2 (6 bases match). The clonotype comes from an adult with an advanced solid tumor such as melanoma, head and neck, liver or kidney cancer. The DNA sequence is given as TGTGCCTGGAGTGTTGGCGGGGCCGGGGGCACAGATACGCAGTATTTT. This gives the protein CAWSVGGAGGTDTQYF.